The rows below give T cell receptor beta chains drawn from one sample of a study of shared clonotypes between healthy human individuals. The protocol was immunoSEQ multiplex PCR, while the TCRdb copy is restricted to in-frame clones and leaves out a portion. This table holds 2 million to 2.5 million clones, 93% found once. Material for sequencing was naive CD4+ T cells from PBMCs. All receptors come from a man aged 18 to 30 in good health. Some clones in this sample may be carry-over from other donors' samples. CDR3s include the opening cysteine and the closing phenylalanine or tryptophan. The order of the fields is D gene, CDR3 length, J gene, V gene, clone size, CDR3 DNA, CDR3 protein. A D gene is named only where the DNA matches it firmly. Not all rows give a size; the values are once, few, many and, for expanded clones, a class.

D: .
length: 12
J: TRBJ2-2
V: TRBV7-9
size: .
DNA: TGTGCCAGCAGCCTAGGTCCCGGGGAGCTGTTTTTT
CDR3: CASSLGPGELFF

D: .
length: 15
J: TRBJ2-5
V: TRBV15
size: .
DNA: TGTGCCACCAGCAGAGATGGGCACGGGAAAGAGACCCAGTACTTC
CDR3: CATSRDGHGKETQYF

D: TRBD1
length: 16
J: TRBJ1-2
V: TRBV11-1
size: .
DNA: TGTGCCAGCAGCTCTAGGGGACAGCGGACTAACTATGGCTACACCTTC
CDR3: CASSSRGQRTNYGYTF

D: .
length: 13
J: TRBJ2-7
V: TRBV27
size: .
DNA: TGTGCCAGCAGTTTACGGGCCTCCGGGGAGCAGTACTTC
CDR3: CASSLRASGEQYF

D: .
length: 15
J: TRBJ1-2
V: TRBV7-2
size: .
DNA: TGTGCCAGCAGGCGACAGGTCCAAGCTAACTATGGCTACACCTTC
CDR3: CASRRQVQANYGYTF

D: TRBD1
length: 14
J: TRBJ2-7
V: TRBV6-6
size: once
DNA: TGTGCCAGCAGTTTAGGACAGGGCAAGAAAGAGCAGTACTTC
CDR3: CASSLGQGKKEQYF

D: .
length: 15
J: TRBJ2-6
V: TRBV9
size: .
DNA: TGTGCCAGCACCGGCGGGACGGTAGGGGCCAACGTCCTGACTTTC
CDR3: CASTGGTVGANVLTF

D: .
length: 12
J: TRBJ2-3
V: TRBV27
size: .
DNA: TGTGCCAGCAGTTTTCAGTTAGGGCCGCAGTATTTT
CDR3: CASSFQLGPQYF

D: TRBD1
length: 18
J: TRBJ1-2
V: TRBV5-6
size: .
DNA: TGTGCCAGCAGCTTGGGCCCCCCTTCCGGGACAGGGGGCTATGGCTACACCTTC
CDR3: CASSLGPPSGTGGYGYTF

D: TRBD2
length: 15
J: TRBJ2-3
V: TRBV6-5
size: .
DNA: TGTGCCAGCAAACCCTGGCGGGAGGGGACAGATACGCAGTATTTT
CDR3: CASKPWREGTDTQYF

D: .
length: 13
J: TRBJ2-7
V: TRBV6-1
size: .
DNA: TGTGCCAGCAGTGAACGCAGGTCCCTCGAGCAGTACTTC
CDR3: CASSERRSLEQYF

D: TRBD1
length: 14
J: TRBJ1-2
V: TRBV6-1
size: .
DNA: TGTGCCAGCAGTGGACGGACAGGGAGGGGTGGCTACACCTTC
CDR3: CASSGRTGRGGYTF

D: TRBD2
length: 15
J: TRBJ2-3
V: TRBV5-1
size: .
DNA: TGCGCCAGCAGCTTGGATAGCGGGAGAGCGAATACGCAGTATTTT
CDR3: CASSLDSGRANTQYF

D: .
length: 14
J: TRBJ1-2
V: TRBV28
size: .
DNA: TGTGCCAGCACCCACTTGGGGGTGACGTATGGCTACACCTTC
CDR3: CASTHLGVTYGYTF

D: .
length: 11
J: TRBJ1-1
V: TRBV28
size: .
DNA: TGTGCCAGCACGCTGAACACTGAAGCTTTCTTT
CDR3: CASTLNTEAFF

D: .
length: 14
J: TRBJ2-7
V: TRBV5-1
size: .
DNA: TGCGCCAGCAGCTTTTCGGGAAGCTCCTACGAGCAGTACTTC
CDR3: CASSFSGSSYEQYF

D: .
length: 13
J: TRBJ2-3
V: TRBV7-9
size: once
DNA: TGTGCCAGCAGCTTAAGTCGCACAGATACGCAGTATTTT
CDR3: CASSLSRTDTQYF

D: TRBD1
length: 13
J: TRBJ1-2
V: TRBV10-2
size: .
DNA: TGCGCCAGCAGTGCGGACAGGATGGGTGGCTACACCTTC
CDR3: CASSADRMGGYTF

D: .
length: 16
J: TRBJ2-7
V: TRBV7-2
size: .
DNA: TGTGCCAGCACCCACCCTGGACAACTCTCTGCCTACGAGCAGTACTTC
CDR3: CASTHPGQLSAYEQYF

D: .
length: 14
J: TRBJ1-1
V: TRBV28
size: .
DNA: TGTGCCAGCAGTTTCCCGCCGGAACGGACTGAAGCTTTCTTT
CDR3: CASSFPPERTEAFF

D: .
length: 16
J: TRBJ1-3
V: TRBV5-4
size: .
DNA: TGTGCCAGCAGCTTGCGGTCGGGGGGTCGAGGAAACACCATATATTTT
CDR3: CASSLRSGGRGNTIYF

D: .
length: 15
J: TRBJ1-1
V: TRBV25-1
size: .
DNA: TGTGCCAGCAGTGGGTCCACAGGGATGGGCACTGAAGCTTTCTTT
CDR3: CASSGSTGMGTEAFF

D: TRBD1
length: 14
J: TRBJ1-5
V: TRBV28
size: .
DNA: TGTGCCAGTAACAGGGGAGGTACAGGCCAGCCCCAGCATTTT
CDR3: CASNRGGTGQPQHF

D: .
length: 15
J: TRBJ1-5
V: TRBV19
size: .
DNA: TGTGCCAGTAGTATTTCTGGGCCTAGCAATCAGCCCCAGCATTTT
CDR3: CASSISGPSNQPQHF

D: .
length: 14
J: TRBJ1-1
V: TRBV19
size: .
DNA: TGTGCCAGTAGTATAGGCCCAGCAAGGACTGAAGCTTTCTTT
CDR3: CASSIGPARTEAFF

D: .
length: 16
J: TRBJ1-2
V: TRBV5-4
size: .
DNA: TGTGCCAGCAGCACTTCCTTGACAGCGAATAACTATGGCTACACCTTC
CDR3: CASSTSLTANNYGYTF